These 22 T cell receptor beta chains were sequenced from one sample in a study of T-cell reconstitution after alpha-beta-depleted transplantation in children (dated by TCRdb to the mid-2010s). The library relied on PCR. These reads were obtained on an Illumina HiSeq 2500. TCR library preparation used molecular barcoding, with unique molecular identifiers applied to normalize quantification of the TCRbeta repertoire. Starting from the raw public reads, TCRdb applied fastp trimming at Q25, assembled clones with MiXCR and retained in-frame beta chains. Here each entry gathers all rows of one CDR3 protein and keeps the most common genes and DNA. This sample is represented by 210,000 or so distinct CDR3 sequences; 11% of them were singletons. The ten most abundant clones make up approximately 28% of the sample. Taken with the paper, the label for treatment or condition translates to: allogeneic hematopoietic cell transplantation with graft depleted of TCRalphabeta T cells and CD19 B cells.

The material sequenced was PBMCs, taken before TCRalphabeta/CD19-depleted stem cell transplant. Receptors originate from a child less than two years old with acute myeloid leukemia, due to receive a stem cell transplant.

The CDR3 sequence is CASSQLSGEIGKQYF. CDR3 DNA sequence: TGTGCCAGCAGCCAGCTTAGCGGGGAGATTGGAAAGCAGTACTTC. The chain is built from TRBV3-1 and TRBJ2-7; 8 nucleotides agree with TRBD2. Germline CDR1 LGHDT, CDR2 YNNKEL (reference sequence). The CDR3 extends over 15 amino acids. The junction had 12 bases not matched to a gene; V was cut back by 3 bases and J by 8 bases.

Comment on this clonotype: A much larger clone differs from this one at a single base, so this may be a read error. The chain combines TRBV30 with TRBJ1-1, with D unclear. The CDR3 consists of 13 residues. CDR1 GTSNPN and CDR2 SVGIG come from the germline V gene (reference sequence). The CDR3 DNA sequence: TGTGTCTCATCTAAGGGTTTGAACACTGAAGCTTTCTTT. This translates into CVSSKGLNTEAFF.

V gene TRBV19 combines with J gene TRBJ2-2; D assignment may be TRBD1 or TRBD2 (5 bases each). Germline V lookup: CDR1 LNHDA, CDR2 SQIVND (reference sequence). V was trimmed by 3 bases and J by 9 bases, leaving 17 bases between them. The CDR3 runs 15 residues. The CDR3 protein is CASSIWDARAWELFF. As DNA, the CDR3 is TGTGCCAGTAGTATCTGGGACGCCCGGGCCTGGGAGCTGTTTTTT.

This clonotype was counted only a few times. The rearrangement uses TRBV9 and TRBJ2-5; 8 bases are shared with TRBD1. Germline lookup yields CDR1 SGDLS and CDR2 YYNGEE. Trimming cost V 3 bases and J 5 bases; bases outside gene matches: 9. This CDR3 contains 15 residues. This chain's CDR3 is CASSAGDRITETQYF. CDR3 DNA: TGTGCCAGCAGCGCTGGGGACAGGATTACGGAGACCCAGTACTTC.

Many counts were recorded for this clonotype. The V and J genes are TRBV3-1 and TRBJ1-5, with D uncertain. Germline V gives CDR1 LGHDT, CDR2 YNNKEL (reference sequence). V was pared by 2 bases and J by 7 bases, with 6 bases between. The CDR3 loop spans 12 amino acids. The CDR3 region is CASSQLGQPQHF. The CDR3 DNA reads TGTGCCAGCAGCCAATTAGGGCAGCCCCAGCATTTT.

This clonotype was counted many times. This rearrangement joins TRBV10-3 to TRBJ2-7; 10 bases agree with TRBD2. The V gene end was trimmed by 11 bases and the J gene end by 5 bases; junction bases not matched to a gene: 18. Germline V gene data show CDR1 as ENHRY and CDR2 as SYGVKD. The CDR3 totals 16 residues. In nucleotides, the CDR3 is TGTGCCCCCCGAGGTAATGCTAGCGGGAGTAGCAACGAGCAGTACTTC. Amino acid sequence: CAPRGNASGSSNEQYF.

This clonotype has at least ten counts. V is TRBV5-6 and J is TRBJ2-1, with 11 bases that match TRBD2. Per the germline V gene, CDR1 is SGHDT and CDR2 is YYEEEE. CDR3 size: 17 residues. V shed 4 bases and J 6 bases; nucleotides not matched to a gene: 12. Here the CDR3 DNA reads TGTGCCAGCAGCCCACCGAGACTAGCGGGAAGCATCAATGAGCAGTTCTTC. Translating it yields CASSPPRLAGSINEQFF.

Ten or more counts support this clonotype. This chain joins TRBV5-1 and TRBJ2-7, with D possibly matching TRBD2 (6 bases). Germline CDR1 is SGHRS and CDR2 is YFSETQ. This CDR3 is 14 amino acids long. Trimming took 0 bases from V and 3 from J, leaving 10 bases between them. The CDR3 DNA reads as TGCGCCAGCAGCTTGGAACTAGCAGGCTACGAGCAGTACTTC. Its protein is CASSLELAGYEQYF.

This clonotype has a count of ten or more. The chain is built from TRBV5-1 and TRBJ1-1, with a weak D call TRBD1 (6 bases). Germline values: CDR1 SGHRS, CDR2 YFSETQ. V was pared by 2 bases and J by 3 bases, with 11 bases between. CDR3 length equals 14 residues. CDR3 in DNA: TGCGCCAGCAGCTTCGAAGGGGGGGACACTGAAGCTTTCTTT. Amino acid sequence: CASSFEGGDTEAFF.

This clonotype was seen at least ten times. The rearrangement links TRBV6-2 or TRBV6-3 to TRBJ2-3; the D gene is possibly TRBD2 (5 bases). The germline V and J ends were trimmed by 2 bases and 8 bases, with 14 bases remaining between them. Germline assignment: CDR1 MNHEY and CDR2 SVGEGT. The CDR3 totals 14 residues. CDR3 bases: TGTGCCAGCAGTTACGACCCCACTAGAAGTACGCAGTATTTT. It specifies CASSYDPTRSTQYF.

Many counts were recorded for this clonotype. The chain combines TRBV19 with TRBJ1-5, with no clear D. V shed 3 bases and J shed 4 bases, with 4 bases lying between them. The CDR3 sequence is 12 residues long. The germline CDR1 and CDR2 sequences are LNHDA and SQIVND (reference sequence). This chain's CDR3 is CASSIRNQPQHF. For the CDR3, the DNA is TGTGCCAGTAGTATTCGGAATCAGCCCCAGCATTTT.

This clonotype appeared many times. The rearrangement uses TRBV12-3 or TRBV12-4 and TRBJ1-1; TRBD1 is a possible D gene (5 bases). This CDR3 is built from 17 residues. V was pared by 5 bases and J by 0 bases, with 19 bases between. The CDR3, as DNA: TGTGCCAGCAGTCAGACAGTAGGGGCGGGGATGAACACTGAAGCTTTCTTT. Its translation: CASSQTVGAGMNTEAFF.

There are many counts of this clonotype. The chain joins TRBV3-1 to TRBJ2-1; D may be TRBD1 (5 bases). Trimming shortened V by 2 bases and J by 3 bases, and 17 bases separated the two germline ends. CDR3 length: 17 residues. CDR1 LGHDT and CDR2 YNNKEL come from the germline V gene (reference sequence). CDR3 amino acids: CASSQWGHSRNYNEQFF. In DNA form, the CDR3 reads TGTGCCAGCAGCCAATGGGGCCATTCACGCAACTACAATGAGCAGTTCTTC.

This chain connects TRBV5-1 to TRBJ2-7; D tentatively fits TRBD1 or TRBD2 (5 bases each). V dropped 1 base and J dropped 2 bases, with 10 bases sitting between them. CDR1 is SGHRS, CDR2 YFSETQ, per germline. This CDR3 contains 14 residues. The CDR3 nucleotides read TGCGCCAGCAGCTTGTGGGACCGTACCTACGAGCAGTACTTC. Translated: CASSLWDRTYEQYF.

This clonotype was found a few times. The chain recombines TRBV12-3 or TRBV12-4 with TRBJ2-5; TRBD2 matches at 9 bases. The trim removed 3 bases at V and 5 bases at J, leaving 10 bases unmatched. This CDR3 comprises 16 residues. This chain's CDR3 is CASSLASGASGETQYF. Here the CDR3 DNA reads TGTGCCAGCAGTTTGGCTAGCGGGGCCTCCGGGGAGACCCAGTACTTC.

Ten or more counts support this clonotype. The genes are TRBV5-6 and TRBJ1-1; tentatively, D is TRBD1 (5 bases). From germline, CDR1 is SGHDT and CDR2 YYEEEE. The CDR3 covers 15 residues. Trimming took 0 bases from V and 1 from J, leaving 10 bases between them. CDR3 residues: CASSLAGQGNTEAFF. The CDR3 nucleotides read TGTGCCAGCAGCTTGGCTGGGCAGGGGAACACTGAAGCTTTCTTT.

This clonotype was seen ten or more times. The genes are TRBV7-6 and TRBJ2-7; D might be TRBD2 (6 bases). Germline V lookup: CDR1 SGHVS, CDR2 FNYEAQ. The CDR3 sequence is 15 residues long. Trimming stripped 5 bases from V and 2 bases from J, with 16 bases between. Written as DNA, the CDR3 is TGTGCCAGCAGCACCGCTAGCGATTCAGCCTACGAGCAGTACTTC. This encodes CASSTASDSAYEQYF.

This clonotype was seen at least ten times. The J gene is TRBJ2-2, the V gene TRBV4-3; 7 nucleotides agree with TRBD1. V trimming: 5 bases; J trimming: 8 bases; junction bases outside the gene matches: 5. This CDR3 has 13 residues. Germline V gives CDR1 LGHNA, CDR2 YSLEER. CDR3 nucleotides: TGCGCCAGCAGCTTTACAGGGGATGGGGAGCTGTTTTTT. It yields the protein CASSFTGDGELFF.

In its sample, this clonotype was seen a few times. The V gene is TRBV10-3, the J gene TRBJ2-5, with 12 bases lining up with TRBD2. The germline V gene encodes CDR1 ENHRY and CDR2 SYGVKD. V dropped 4 bases and J dropped 4; count of bases not matched to a gene: 1. The CDR3 spans 14 residues. The CDR3 DNA follows: TGTGCCATCAGTGGGGGACTAGCGGGAGAGACCCAGTACTTC. Translating gives CAISGGLAGETQYF.

Many counts were recorded for this clonotype. Here the CDR3 reads CASSGRWGGGNEKLFF. DNA for the CDR3: TGTGCCAGCAGTGGACGGTGGGGCGGAGGTAATGAAAAACTGTTTTTT. The chain is built from TRBV12-3 or TRBV12-4 and TRBJ1-4, with TRBD1 as a possible D gene (5 bases). Trimming removed 5 bases from V and 4 bases from J, with 17 bases in between. This CDR3 has 16 residues.

This clonotype was recorded at least ten times. V and J are TRBV4-2 and TRBJ1-2; 7 positions agree with TRBD1. This CDR3 region has 15 residues. The J segment lost 4 bases and the V segment lost 2 bases, leaving 7 bases of the junction unmatched. Germline V gene lookup returns CDR1 LGHNA and CDR2 YNFKEQ. CDR3 amino acids: CASSQIVGQPYGYTF. The CDR3 bases are TGTGCCAGCAGCCAAATTGTGGGACAGCCCTATGGCTACACCTTC.

This clonotype occurred many times. This chain connects TRBV20-1 to TRBJ2-1; D is perhaps TRBD2 (6 bases). There are 13 residues in the CDR3. The V and J ends lost 3 bases and 3 bases respectively, with 9 bases between them. The germline V gene encodes CDR1 DFQATT and CDR2 SNEGSKA (reference sequence). Written as DNA, the CDR3 is TGCAGTGCTAGTCCCGGGGGCTACAATGAGCAGTTCTTC. Its protein is CSASPGGYNEQFF.